Below are 18 T cell receptor beta chains sequenced from a single sample in a study of blood T cells in healthy people across ages. A second PCR, run for about 6 to 11 cycles, used a sample-barcoded 5' primer plus a J-beta primer mix. TCRdb processed the 5' RACE reads anew with MiXCR; each CDR3 protein has one entry. The table has nearly 1 million distinct CDR3 sequences, 51% seen once. The sequencing input was blood. The receptors shown here come from a woman in her fifties or sixties in good health.

In this sample, this clonotype turned up a few times. V gene TRBV20-1 combines with J gene TRBJ2-5; D perhaps matches TRBD2 (6 bases). This CDR3 has 15 amino acids. V was cut by 5 bases and J by 7 bases, with 23 bases left in between. Germline V gene lookup returns CDR1 DFQATT and CDR2 SNEGSKA (reference sequence). The CDR3, as DNA: TGCAGTGCTCCTTCCCGGGGACTCCTACCGTCGACCCAGTACTTC. It translates to CSAPSRGLLPSTQYF.

The rearrangement uses TRBV4-1 and TRBJ1-2; TRBD1 aligns across 9 bases. This CDR3 contains 16 residues. V lost 0 bases, J lost 5 bases, and 7 bases stayed unmatched. Germline V lookup: CDR1 MGHRA, CDR2 YSYEKL. The CDR3, as DNA: TGCGCCAGCAGCCAAGATAATAGGGACAGGGTATATGGCTACACCTTC. Translating it yields CASSQDNRDRVYGYTF.

This clonotype was counted a few times. V gene TRBV5-6 combines with J gene TRBJ1-2; 10 bases are shared with TRBD1. The CDR3 contains 15 residues. The ends lost 4 bases at V and 4 bases at J; junction bases unmatched: 7. Germline V gene data show CDR1 as SGHDT and CDR2 as YYEEEE. CDR3 region: CASSAGQGGFYGYTF. CDR3 coding DNA: TGTGCCAGCAGCGCTGGACAGGGGGGTTTCTATGGCTACACCTTC. Drawing the rest from reference TRBV5-6 and TRBJ1-2, the complete variable domain is DAGVTQSPTHLIKTRGQQVTLRCSPKSGHDTVSWYQQALGQGPQFIFQYYEEEERQRGNFPDRFSGHQFPNYSSELNVNALLLGDSALYLCASSAGQGGFYGYTFGSGTRLTVV.

This clonotype was seen a few times. The chain is built from TRBV4-2 and TRBJ2-7; D remains ambiguous. Germline CDR1 is LGHNA and CDR2 is YNFKEQ. The length of the CDR3 is 14 residues. Deletions cut 1 base from V and 2 bases from J, with 9 bases between. The CDR3 protein is CASSQGPPAYEQYF. The DNA for the CDR3 is TGTGCCAGCAGCCAAGGCCCACCGGCCTACGAGCAGTACTTC.

With regard to this clonotype: One end of the junction fails to match germline, which may point to a read error. The chain couples TRBV28 to TRBJ2-3, with 8 bases matching TRBD1. This CDR3 region has 14 residues. Germline CDR1 is MDHEN and CDR2 is SYDVKM. This CDR3 is CATTQGLGTGTQYF. The CDR3 bases are TGTGCCACTACCCAGGGGTTAGGGACAGGTACGCAGTATTTT.

The table lists this clonotype with a few counts. V and J are TRBV25-1 and TRBJ1-4, with TRBD1 identical over 7 bases. Germline V gene lookup returns CDR1 MGHDK and CDR2 SYGVNS. The CDR3 is 14 amino acids. The V and J ends lost 5 bases and 8 bases, in that order; junction bases with no gene match: 8. The CDR3: CASSYRQGPEKLFF. For the CDR3, the DNA is TGTGCCAGCAGTTACCGACAGGGACCGGAAAAACTGTTTTTT.

This CDR3 reads CASRVSAGPASEQFF. CDR3 coding DNA: TGTGCCAGCAGAGTTAGCGCGGGACCTGCCAGTGAGCAGTTCTTC. This chain uses TRBV7-9 with TRBJ2-1; possible D gene TRBD2, 6 bases. V was clipped by 6 bases and J by 9 bases, with 21 bases between them. Looked up from germline, CDR1 is SEHNR and CDR2 is FQNEAQ (reference sequence). This CDR3 has 15 residues.

This clonotype appeared a few times. The chain is built from TRBV12-3 or TRBV12-4 and TRBJ2-4; D gene uncertain. The CDR3 loop spans 15 amino acids. V was clipped by 2 bases and J by 0 bases, with 8 bases between them. CDR3 protein: CASSLSYLAKNIQYF. In DNA, the CDR3 is TGTGCCAGCAGTTTAAGCTACCTAGCCAAAAACATTCAGTACTTC.

The chain employs TRBV7-2 and TRBJ2-5, with TRBD2 matching over 9 bases. J gave up 4 bases and V 5 bases, and 14 bases lay outside the gene matches. Germline loops: CDR1 SGHTA, CDR2 FQGNSA. The length of the CDR3 is 17 residues. This CDR3 is CASSLIPRAGGLETQYF. The CDR3 DNA follows: TGTGCCAGCAGCCTAATCCCACGAGCGGGAGGATTAGAGACCCAGTACTTC.

The chain joins TRBV20-1 to TRBJ2-1; 8 bases are shared with TRBD2. The CDR3 is made up of 15 amino acids. Germline V gives CDR1 DFQATT, CDR2 SNEGSKA (reference sequence). V lost 3 bases and J lost 1; bases outside the gene matches: 5. The CDR3 bases are TGCAGTGCTAGCATAGCGGGGCTATCCTACAATGAGCAGTTCTTC. Translated, it gives CSASIAGLSYNEQFF.

As concerns this clonotype: This may stem from a read error, because a much larger clone lies one nucleotide away. The chain uses TRBV20-1 and TRBJ2-1; a possible D gene is TRBD1 (5 bases). Germline CDR1 is DFQATT and CDR2 is SNEGSKA (reference sequence). CDR3 length equals 12 residues. The CDR3 region is CCARPRASEQFF. DNA for the CDR3: TGCTGTGCTAGACCCAGGGCTAGTGAGCAGTTCTTC.

The chain links TRBV29-1 to TRBJ2-1; the match to TRBD2 covers 8 bases. V dropped 3 bases and J dropped 3; count of bases not matched to a gene: 7. CDR1 is SQVTM, CDR2 ANQGSEA, per germline. The CDR3 extends over 15 amino acids. CDR3 coding DNA: TGCAGCGTTGAGGGTCGGGAGGGCCTCTACAATGAGCAGTTCTTC. This gives the protein CSVEGREGLYNEQFF.

The CDR3 bases are TGTGCCAGCCGCGGGGGACTGGGAGATTCCGATACGCAGTATTTT. Its protein product is CASRGGLGDSDTQYF. The chain combines TRBV6-6 with TRBJ2-3; 7 bases line up with TRBD2. The ends lost 8 bases at V and 6 bases at J; junction bases unmatched: 14. There are 15 residues in the CDR3. Germline-derived CDR1 and CDR2 are MNHNY and SVGAGI (reference sequence).

As concerns this clonotype: A much larger clone sits a single nucleotide away, making a read error possible. The V and J genes are TRBV12-3 or TRBV12-4 and TRBJ2-5; D remains unclear. With 8 bases removed from V and 2 bases from J, the gap between germline ends came to 15 bases. The CDR3 contains 14 residues. The CDR3: CASGLGTAQETQYF. For the CDR3, the DNA is TGTGCCAGCGGTCTTGGAACAGCGCAAGAGACCCAGTACTTC.

This clonotype has just a few counts. The CDR3 protein is CSASLGTSGSWYEQFF. As DNA, the CDR3 is TGCAGTGCTAGTTTGGGGACTAGCGGGAGTTGGTATGAGCAGTTCTTC. The rearrangement joins TRBV20-1 to TRBJ2-1; TRBD2 matches at 14 bases. CDR1 is DFQATT, CDR2 SNEGSKA, per germline (reference sequence). There are 16 residues in the CDR3. The trim removed 3 bases at V and 8 bases at J, leaving 9 bases unmatched.

The CDR3 reads CSASRSQGLSEQYF. DNA for the CDR3: TGCAGTGCTAGTCGTAGTCAGGGGCTCTCCGAGCAGTACTTC. The rearrangement joins TRBV20-1 to TRBJ2-7; possibly TRBD1 for D (6 bases). The CDR3 has 14 residues. From germline, CDR1 is DFQATT and CDR2 SNEGSKA (reference sequence). The V end lost 3 bases, the J end lost 6 bases, and 18 bases lay between the germline ends.

The rearrangement links TRBV11-2 to TRBJ1-1, with a tentative D call TRBD1 (5 bases). CDR3 size: 15 residues. Per germline, CDR1 SGHAT and CDR2 FQNNGV. V lost 7 bases to trimming and J lost 4 bases, with 19 bases between them. The CDR3 sequence: CASTVGGNKGTEAFF. The CDR3 DNA sequence: TGTGCCAGCACCGTCGGGGGAAACAAGGGCACTGAAGCTTTCTTT.

The CDR3 sequence: CSARDPWTSGRASRNEQYF. CDR3 DNA: TGCAGTGCTAGAGATCCCTGGACTAGCGGGAGGGCCTCAAGAAACGAGCAGTACTTC. The V gene is TRBV20-1, the J gene TRBJ2-7; 15 positions agree with TRBD2. The ends lost 0 bases at V and 5 bases at J; junction bases unmatched: 14. The CDR3 is made up of 19 amino acids. The germline CDR1 and CDR2 sequences are DFQATT and SNEGSKA (reference sequence).